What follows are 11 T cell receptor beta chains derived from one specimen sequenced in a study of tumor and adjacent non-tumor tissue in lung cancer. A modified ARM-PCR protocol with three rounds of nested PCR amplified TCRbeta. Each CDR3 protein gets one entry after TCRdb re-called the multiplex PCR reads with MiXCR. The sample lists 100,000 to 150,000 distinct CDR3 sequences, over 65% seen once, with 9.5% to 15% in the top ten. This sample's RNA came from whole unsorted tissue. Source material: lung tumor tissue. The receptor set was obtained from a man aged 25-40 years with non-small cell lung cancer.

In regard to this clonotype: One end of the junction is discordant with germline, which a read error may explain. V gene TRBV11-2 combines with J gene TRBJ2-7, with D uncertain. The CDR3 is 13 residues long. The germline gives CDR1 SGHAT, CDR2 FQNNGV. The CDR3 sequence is CAISLGQLNEQYF. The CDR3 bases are TGTGCCATCAGCTTAGGGCAGCTTAACGAGCAATACTTC.

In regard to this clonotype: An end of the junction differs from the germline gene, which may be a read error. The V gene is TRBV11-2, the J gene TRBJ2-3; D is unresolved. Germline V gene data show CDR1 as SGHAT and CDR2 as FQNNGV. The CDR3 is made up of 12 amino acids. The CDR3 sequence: CANSDTAGTQYF. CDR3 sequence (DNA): TGTGCCAACAGCGATACGGCCGGCACGCAGTATTTT.

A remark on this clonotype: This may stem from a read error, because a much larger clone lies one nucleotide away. This chain's CDR3 is CASRGVTKNIQYF. In DNA form, the CDR3 reads TGTGCCAGCAGGGGCGTAACCAAAAACATTCAGTACTTC. The genes are TRBV6-1 and TRBJ2-4; unclear D gene. CDR1 is MNHNS, CDR2 SASEGT, per germline. Between the trimmed V and J ends, which lost 6 bases and 2 bases, there was a span of 8 bases. The CDR3 loop spans 13 amino acids.

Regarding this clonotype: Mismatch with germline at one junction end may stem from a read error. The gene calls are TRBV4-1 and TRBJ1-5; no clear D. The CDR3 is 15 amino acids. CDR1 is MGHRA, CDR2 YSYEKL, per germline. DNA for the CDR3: TGCGCCAGCAGCCAAGAACCCAAAGAAGGTCAGCTCCAGCATTTT. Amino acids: CASSQEPKEGQLQHF.

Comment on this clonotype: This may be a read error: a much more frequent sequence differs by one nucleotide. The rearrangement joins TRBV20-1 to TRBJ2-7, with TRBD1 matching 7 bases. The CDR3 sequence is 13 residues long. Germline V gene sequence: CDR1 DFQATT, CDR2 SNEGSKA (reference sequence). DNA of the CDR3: TGCAGGGCTCGGAAACAGGGGTCCTACGAGCAGTACTTC. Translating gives CRARKQGSYEQYF.

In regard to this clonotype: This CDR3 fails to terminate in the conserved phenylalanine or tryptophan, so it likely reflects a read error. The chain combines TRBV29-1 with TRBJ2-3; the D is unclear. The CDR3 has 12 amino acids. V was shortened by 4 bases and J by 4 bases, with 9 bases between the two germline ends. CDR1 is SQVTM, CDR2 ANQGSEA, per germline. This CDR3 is CSVVGGPDTQYL. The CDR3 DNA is TGCAGCGTTGTTGGCGGTCCAGATACGCAGTATCTT.

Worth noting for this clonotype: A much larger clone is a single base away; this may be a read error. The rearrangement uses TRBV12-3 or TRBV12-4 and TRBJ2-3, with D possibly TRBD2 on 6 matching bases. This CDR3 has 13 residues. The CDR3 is CATGTSPADMQYF. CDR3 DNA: TGTGCCACCGGGACTTCCCCCGCAGATATGCAGTATTTT.

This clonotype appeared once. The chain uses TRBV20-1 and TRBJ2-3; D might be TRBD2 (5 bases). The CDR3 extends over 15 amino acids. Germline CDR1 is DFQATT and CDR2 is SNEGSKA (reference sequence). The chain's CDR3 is CSHLEASRYKDTQYF. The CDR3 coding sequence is TGCAGCCATCTGGAAGCTAGCAGATACAAAGATACGCAGTATTTT.

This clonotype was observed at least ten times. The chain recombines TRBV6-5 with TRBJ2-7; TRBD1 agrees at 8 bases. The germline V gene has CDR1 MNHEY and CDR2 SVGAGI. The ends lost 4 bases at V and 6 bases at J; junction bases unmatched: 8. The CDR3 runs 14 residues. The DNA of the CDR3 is TGTGCCAGCAGTTTACAGGGGGTTCTAGGCGAGCAGTACTTC. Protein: CASSLQGVLGEQYF.

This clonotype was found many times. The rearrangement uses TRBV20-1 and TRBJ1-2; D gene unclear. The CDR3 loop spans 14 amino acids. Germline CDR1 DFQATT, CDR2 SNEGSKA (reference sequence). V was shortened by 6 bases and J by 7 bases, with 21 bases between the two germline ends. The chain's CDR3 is CSATTAGRASGYTF. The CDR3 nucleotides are TGCAGTGCGACAACGGCAGGAAGGGCAAGTGGCTACACCTTC.

CDR3 residues: CATSVAQGLGETQYF. The CDR3 DNA reads TGTGCCACCAGTGTTGCTCAGGGGCTTGGGGAGACCCAGTACTTC. The chain uses TRBV24-1 and TRBJ2-5, with D possibly matching TRBD1 (6 bases). The CDR3 loop spans 15 amino acids. CDR1 KGHDR and CDR2 SFDVKD come from the germline V gene. Trimming removed 5 bases at V and 5 bases at J, with 17 bases between.